This TCR beta chain originates from a study of technical replicates of blood from a few donors. This CDR3 spans 15 amino acids. Trimming removed 5 bases from V and 2 bases from J; junction bases left unmatched: 9. Germline V gives CDR1 SGHNT, CDR2 YENEEA. Profiled with immunoSEQ multiplex PCR; TCRdb holds only in-frame clones, not every one. This table holds some 80,000 clones, about 92% found once. This receptor was obtained from a human donor in good health. The V call is TRBV11-3, the J call TRBJ2-7, with 7 bases identical to TRBD1. The sample consisted of T cells isolated from PBMCs. The CDR3 DNA reads TGTGCCAGCAGCAACCGGGACAGCCGTACCTACGAGCAGTACTTC. Its protein product is CASSNRDSRTYEQYF.